This entry is about one T cell receptor (beta chain). Sequencing used immunoSEQ multiplex PCR; TCRdb keeps in-frame clones, though not all of them. The data contain approximately 290,000 clones, approximately 90% of them seen just once; the ten biggest clones take up around 0.8%. This sample was included in a study of blood T cell repertoires in COVID-19. Material for sequencing was peripheral blood. The origin of this receptor is a young man with acute or convalescent COVID-19.

The chain's CDR3 is CASSPGQGTTDTQYF. DNA of the CDR3: TGTGCCAGCTCACCGGGACAGGGGACAACAGATACGCAGTATTTT. This chain uses TRBV18 with TRBJ2-3; 10 bases are a match to TRBD1. There are 15 residues in the CDR3. Trimming took 3 bases from V and 3 from J; bases not matched to a gene: 3. Germline V gene lookup returns CDR1 KGHSH and CDR2 LQKENI.